A single sample gave rise to the 28 T cell receptor beta chains below, sequenced in a study of blood T cell repertoires in COVID-19. Here immunoSEQ multiplex PCR was the method, and the copy in TCRdb shows in-frame clones only, minus some. Of tens of thousands of clones in the sample, under 95% were seen once. Sequenced input: peripheral blood. These receptors were taken from a middle-aged man with acute or convalescent COVID-19.

This rearrangement joins TRBV5-6 to TRBJ1-2; D may be TRBD1 (5 bases). Trimming left V 4 bases short and J 7 bases short, with 23 bases between. The CDR3 runs 16 residues. CDR1 and CDR2 (germline): SGHDT, YYEEEE. The DNA for the CDR3 is TGTGCCAGCAGCCCGATAAACACAGGAAGTGGGGCTGGCTACACCTTC. Its protein product is CASSPINTGSGAGYTF.

This chain uses TRBV5-6 with TRBJ2-1; perhaps TRBD1 as D (6 bases). CDR1 and CDR2 from the germline V gene are SGHDT and YYEEEE. CDR3 length equals 13 residues. The V end was cut by 2 bases, the J end by 9 bases, with 12 bases between. The CDR3 is CASSFPGVGEQFF. The CDR3 DNA reads as TGTGCCAGCAGCTTTCCAGGGGTGGGTGAGCAGTTCTTC.

The genes are TRBV2 and TRBJ2-7; weak D call: TRBD1 (6 bases). This CDR3 region has 13 residues. Trimming removed 6 bases from V and 2 bases from J, with 11 bases in between. Germline lookup yields CDR1 SNHLY and CDR2 FYNNEI. The chain's CDR3 is CASSLDRAYEQYF. The CDR3, as DNA: TGTGCCAGCAGCCTGGACAGAGCCTACGAGCAGTACTTC.

V is TRBV7-2 and J is TRBJ2-1; 7 bases agree with TRBD2. The CDR3 contains 14 residues. Germline CDR1 is SGHTA and CDR2 is FQGNSA. Unmatched junction bases numbered 11, after V lost 7 bases and J lost 8 bases. The CDR3 sequence is CASIRGVGWYEQFF. The CDR3 region has the DNA TGTGCCAGCATCCGGGGGGTGGGCTGGTATGAGCAGTTCTTC.

This sequence joins TRBV2 and TRBJ1-5; D possibly corresponds to TRBD1 (5 bases). The CDR3 totals 14 residues. Looked up from germline, CDR1 is SNHLY and CDR2 is FYNNEI. V dropped 6 bases and J dropped 3 bases, with 12 bases sitting between them. CDR3 residues: CASRPGGTNQPQHF. CDR3 sequence (DNA): TGTGCCAGCAGGCCCGGGGGTACCAATCAGCCCCAGCATTTT.

The chain is built from TRBV10-2 and TRBJ1-1, with 8 bases that match TRBD1. J lost 3 bases, V lost 7 bases, and 7 bases had no gene match. Germline CDR1 and CDR2: WSHSY and SAAADI. This CDR3 spans 14 amino acids. The CDR3 loop is CASKESGGYTEAFF. The CDR3 DNA is TGCGCCAGCAAAGAATCAGGGGGCTACACTGAAGCTTTCTTT.

The chain recombines TRBV7-9 with TRBJ2-7; D remains unclear. Germline assignment: CDR1 SEHNR and CDR2 FQNEAQ (reference sequence). Between the trimmed V and J ends, which lost 1 base and 0 bases, there was a span of 10 bases. The CDR3 is 15 residues long. CDR3 nucleotides: TGTGCCAGCAGCTTAGTACAGTCCATCTCCTACGAGCAGTACTTC. It codes for CASSLVQSISYEQYF.

The rearrangement uses TRBV5-1 and TRBJ2-5, with 8 nucleotides matching TRBD2. V dropped 7 bases and J dropped 1; count of bases not matched to a gene: 9. CDR3 size: 15 residues. CDR1 is SGHRS, CDR2 YFSETQ, per germline. The CDR3 nucleotides read TGCGCCAGCGCCCCTGCGGGGGGCCCCCAAGAGACCCAGTACTTC. Its protein is CASAPAGGPQETQYF.

This clone was seen just once. This chain links TRBV6-5 with TRBJ1-3, with 7 positions matching TRBD1. Germline CDR1 and CDR2: MNHEY and SVGAGI. The CDR3 is 15 residues long. V was clipped by 5 bases and J by 3 bases; unmatched bases: 7. Here the CDR3 DNA reads TGTGCCAGCAGTAGTAGGGGGCAGAGTGGAAACACCATATATTTT. It is translated as CASSSRGQSGNTIYF.

The CDR3 loop reads CASSHPRNYSGAGLRGDTQYF. CDR3 bases: TGTGCCAGCAGCCACCCCAGAAACTATAGCGGGGCCGGTCTTCGGGGAGATACGCAGTATTTT. The chain is built from TRBV14 and TRBJ2-3; 8 bases line up with TRBD2. This CDR3 is built from 21 residues. V shed 3 bases, J shed 5 bases, and the junction held 25 bases outside the gene matches. CDR1 and CDR2 from the germline V gene are SGHDN and FVKESK. Supplemented by reference TRBV14 and TRBJ2-3, the full variable domain reads EAGVTQFPSHSVIEKGQTVTLRCDPISGHDNLYWYRRVMGKEIKFLLHFVKESKQDESGMPNNRFLAERTGGTYSTLKVQPAELEDSGVYFCASSHPRNYSGAGLRGDTQYFGPGTRLTVL.

The J gene is TRBJ2-7, the V gene TRBV7-2, with a weak D call TRBD1 (8 bases). This CDR3 contains 15 residues. Trimming shortened V by 5 bases and J by 1 base, and 15 bases separated the two germline ends. Germline assignment: CDR1 SGHTA and CDR2 FQGNSA. CDR3 in DNA: TGTGCCAGCAGCCCAGGGGGCGGGGGATCCTACGAGCAGTACTTC. Its translation is CASSPGGGGSYEQYF.

The chain is built from TRBV24-1 and TRBJ1-3; D may be TRBD1 (5 bases). The CDR3 contains 13 residues. Germline values: CDR1 KGHDR, CDR2 SFDVKD. V was cut by 3 bases and J by 5 bases, with 7 bases left in between. CDR3: CATSDPGRNTIYF. As DNA, the CDR3 is TGTGCCACCAGTGATCCAGGGAGAAACACCATATATTTT.

This chain joins TRBV6-5 and TRBJ2-7, with 7 bases fitting TRBD2. Trimming cost V 6 bases and J 3 bases; bases outside gene matches: 5. The CDR3 consists of 13 residues. In germline, CDR1 is MNHEY, CDR2 SVGAGI. CDR3 nucleotides: TGTGCCAGCAGGGGGGGGTTTCGCTACGAGCAGTACTTC. Residues: CASRGGFRYEQYF.

The chain combines TRBV5-6 with TRBJ1-6, with 7 bases identical to TRBD1. CDR3 size: 13 residues. Germline values: CDR1 SGHDT, CDR2 YYEEEE. V trimming: 5 bases; J trimming: 13 bases; junction bases outside the gene matches: 9. CDR3 region: CASRLGGYLPLHF. The CDR3 DNA reads as TGTGCCAGCAGATTAGGGGGCTATCTCCCCCTCCACTTT.

The chain joins TRBV2 to TRBJ2-1; 8 nucleotides align to TRBD2. From germline, CDR1 is SNHLY and CDR2 FYNNEI. The CDR3 sequence is 14 residues long. With 7 bases clipped from V and 7 bases from J, the junction kept 9 bases outside the gene matches. The chain's CDR3 is CASTVGLASNEQFF. CDR3 coding DNA: TGTGCCAGCACGGTAGGACTAGCCTCTAATGAGCAGTTCTTC.

The chain has TRBV2 and TRBJ1-3, with TRBD1 matching 7 bases. V lost 2 bases to trimming and J lost 0 bases; unmatched junction nucleotides: 16. Germline V gene data show CDR1 as SNHLY and CDR2 as FYNNEI. The CDR3 runs to 20 residues. CDR3 nucleotide sequence: TGTGCCAGCAGTGAAATGGCAGGACAGGTCCTTCTTAGCTCTGGAAACACCATATATTTT. Translation: CASSEMAGQVLLSSGNTIYF.

The chain recombines TRBV23-1 with TRBJ2-2, with 10 bases aligning to TRBD2. TRBV23-1 is an open reading frame, and its role is uncertain. Germline trimming cut 5 bases from V and 3 bases from J; bases unmatched to any gene: 9. CDR3 size: 17 residues. The CDR3 loop is CASSTLAGAVDTGELFF. CDR3 nucleotide sequence: TGCGCCAGCAGTACCCTAGCGGGGGCGGTGGACACCGGGGAGCTGTTTTTT.

The V gene is TRBV18, the J gene TRBJ1-1, with 8 nucleotides matching TRBD1. J gave up 6 bases and V 3 bases, and 6 bases lay outside the gene matches. The CDR3 is 14 amino acids. From germline, CDR1 is KGHSH and CDR2 LQKENI. The CDR3 here is CASSPTGVFSEAFF. In DNA, the CDR3 is TGTGCCAGCTCACCGACAGGGGTCTTTTCTGAAGCTTTCTTT.

J is TRBJ1-2 and V is TRBV1; the table gives TRBD1 as D, unverified against the DNA. TRBV1 represents a pseudogene. This CDR3 contains 11 residues. CDR3 sequence (DNA): TGCACCAGCAAACGACAGGTCGGCTACACCTTC. Its protein is CTSKRQVGYTF.

The CDR3, as DNA: TGTGCCAGCAGCTCATACCGGGACAGGGTCTATGGCTACACCTTC. Protein: CASSSYRDRVYGYTF. The chain is built from TRBV5-6 and TRBJ1-2, with TRBD1 identical over 9 bases. CDR1 is SGHDT, CDR2 YYEEEE, per germline. The V and J ends lost 3 bases and 4 bases, in that order; junction bases with no gene match: 7. This CDR3 region has 15 residues.

The V and J genes are TRBV6-1 and TRBJ1-1; 9 bases match TRBD1. CDR1 and CDR2 (germline): MNHNS, SASEGT. V was clipped by 2 bases and J by 5 bases; unmatched bases: 12. This CDR3 has 17 residues. The CDR3 sequence: CASSENSFGTGRTEAFF. CDR3 in DNA: TGTGCCAGCAGTGAAAACTCTTTTGGGACAGGGAGGACTGAAGCTTTCTTT.

J is TRBJ1-4 and V is TRBV5-6, with TRBD1 identical over 7 bases. The germline CDR1 and CDR2 sequences are SGHDT and YYEEEE. The J segment lost 5 bases and the V segment lost 4 bases, leaving 11 bases of the junction unmatched. This CDR3 contains 16 residues. CDR3 nucleotide sequence: TGTGCCAGCAGCCGCCGACCGGGACAGTTGAATGAAAAACTGTTTTTT. Residues: CASSRRPGQLNEKLFF.

The V and J genes are TRBV6-5 and TRBJ1-1, with 8 bases lining up with TRBD1. Looked up from germline, CDR1 is MNHEY and CDR2 is SVGAGI. V was pared by 11 bases and J by 1 base, with 6 bases of the junction left unmatched. This CDR3 region has 13 residues. CDR3 bases: TGTGCCCGCTCCGGGACAGGGAACACTGAAGCTTTCTTT. It yields the protein CARSGTGNTEAFF.

The chain has TRBV7-4 and TRBJ2-7; TRBD1 is a possible D gene (6 bases). The germline V gene encodes CDR1 SGHVT and CDR2 SQSDAQ. The germline V and J ends were trimmed by 5 bases and 2 bases, with 13 bases remaining between them. This CDR3 region has 14 residues. The CDR3 bases are TGTGCCAGCAGCCACCACAGGGTTACCTACGAGCAGTACTTC. Encoded protein: CASSHHRVTYEQYF.

The chain recombines TRBV9 with TRBJ2-7; 8 bases agree with TRBD2. Trimming removed 3 bases from V and 0 bases from J; junction bases left unmatched: 2. CDR1 is SGDLS and CDR2 is YYNGEE in the germline V gene. The CDR3 extends over 14 amino acids. CDR3 sequence reads: CASSAGTSSYEQYF. The CDR3, as DNA: TGTGCCAGCAGCGCCGGGACTAGCTCCTACGAGCAGTACTTC.

The chain employs TRBV19 and TRBJ1-5, with D perhaps TRBD1 (5 bases). CDR1 and CDR2 (germline): LNHDA, SQIVND (reference sequence). The CDR3 is 15 amino acids. The V end was cut by 2 bases, the J end by 6 bases, with 14 bases between. The CDR3 is CASSITGGSSQPQHF. CDR3 in DNA: TGTGCCAGTAGTATAACGGGGGGTTCGAGTCAGCCCCAGCATTTT.

For the CDR3, the DNA is TGCGCCAGCAGTGAGTCGACAGGGTTCGGTGAGCAGTTCTTC. Its protein is CASSESTGFGEQFF. V is TRBV10-1 and J is TRBJ2-1; TRBD1 agrees at 7 bases. This CDR3 comprises 14 residues. Trimming cost V 0 bases and J 9 bases; bases outside gene matches: 5. Germline values: CDR1 WNHNN, CDR2 SYGVQD (reference sequence).

The chain combines TRBV2 with TRBJ1-1; the D is unclear. Trimming removed 7 bases from V and 3 bases from J, with 15 bases in between. The germline V gene encodes CDR1 SNHLY and CDR2 FYNNEI. This CDR3 contains 14 residues. Written as DNA, the CDR3 is TGTGCCAGCACCGAGGAACCGGAATACACTGAAGCTTTCTTT. This codes for CASTEEPEYTEAFF.